The clone carrying this TCR beta chain has a handful of counts. The data were taken from a study of CD8 T cells in ankylosing spondylitis. For TCR beta, libraries came from quantitative 5'-RACE with molecular barcodes. TCRdb analysed the 5' RACE reads with MiXCR anew, one entry per CDR3 protein. Among 250,000 to 350,000 distinct CDR3 sequences, about 20% were seen once, and the ten largest hold 3.5% to 4.5%. The germline V gene has CDR1 MNHEY and CDR2 SMNVEV (reference sequence). This CDR3 is built from 15 residues. V gave up 5 bases and J gave up 3 bases, with 17 bases separating them. The sample taken for sequencing was blood, either unsorted or a sorted T cell fraction (not recorded which). The genes are TRBV27 and TRBJ2-7, with D maybe TRBD1 (6 bases). The source of this sequence is a female donor with ankylosing spondylitis or in good health (not recorded which). The CDR3 DNA sequence: TGTGCCAGCAGTATCCGACAGGTTACCCTCTACGAGCAGTACTTC. This translates into CASSIRQVTLYEQYF.